The clone carrying this T cell receptor beta chain is medium-sized by share. As yet, its antigen is unknown. The CDR3 sequence is 14 residues long. Trimming cost V 5 bases and J 2 bases; bases outside gene matches: 4. Germline CDR1 reads SGHDT; CDR2 reads YYEEEE. CFSE-labeled sorted T cells met regulatory or mature dendritic cells for 4 to 6 days. This sample is part of a study of regulatory dendritic cells for organ transplantation. Assay used: immunoSEQ multiplex PCR; TCRdb lists only in-frame clones, some missing. The data show about 11,000 clones, with roughly 71% seen just once and about 2.6% held by the top ten.

Material for sequencing was memory CD4+ T cells from blood cultured with regulatory dendritic cells. Sample subset: CD45RO+ memory T cells. This receptor was identified in a human donor in good health. The chain uses TRBV5-6 and TRBJ1-1, with 9 positions matching TRBD1. The DNA of the CDR3 is TGTGCCAGCAGTTGGGGACAGGGAAACACTGAAGCTTTCTTT. It is translated as CASSWGQGNTEAFF.